A selection of T cell receptor beta chains follows, all from one sample in a study of T-cell reconstitution after alpha-beta-depleted transplantation in children. MiXCR, applied by TCRdb to the PCR reads, yields one record per CDR3 protein. This table has roughly 500,000 distinct CDR3 sequences, around 16% appearing once. The sample here was PBMCs from the stem cell graft donor, taken from the stem cell graft. The source of these receptors is a human donor who donated a stem cell graft to a child with acute lymphoblastic leukemia. Each CDR3 is given with its conserved first and last residue. D genes are given only for firm matches. Clone size, where shown, is once, few, many, or a class for clones that have expanded.

abundance: many
j_gene: TRBJ2-2
d_gene: TRBD2
v_gene: TRBV20-1
CDR3nt: TGCAGTGCTAGGGAGGGACTAGCGGGAGAGACCGGGGAGCTGTTTTTT
CDR3aa: CSAREGLAGETGELFF

abundance: -
j_gene: TRBJ2-7
d_gene: -
v_gene: TRBV7-2
CDR3nt: TGTGCCAGCAGCTTGGCCCGGACGGCAGTCCCCGAGCAGTACTTC
CDR3aa: CASSLARTAVPEQYF

abundance: few
j_gene: TRBJ2-3
d_gene: TRBD2
v_gene: TRBV29-1
CDR3nt: TGCAGCGTTGACTTGCAAGCGGGAGGTTGGGCAGATACGCAGTATTTT
CDR3aa: CSVDLQAGGWADTQYF

abundance: few
j_gene: TRBJ2-1
d_gene: -
v_gene: TRBV10-3
CDR3nt: TGTGCCATCAAGGGGGGCCCCCCTGAGCAGTTCTTC
CDR3aa: CAIKGGPPEQFF

abundance: -
j_gene: TRBJ2-3
d_gene: -
v_gene: TRBV20-1
CDR3nt: TGCAGTGCTAGGATGGCCCGGACAGAAGATACGCAGTATTTT
CDR3aa: CSARMARTEDTQYF

abundance: -
j_gene: TRBJ2-7
d_gene: -
v_gene: TRBV16
CDR3nt: TGTGCCAGCAGCCATGGGGTAGTCCGGGAGCAGTACTTC
CDR3aa: CASSHGVVREQYF

abundance: few
j_gene: TRBJ2-1
d_gene: TRBD2
v_gene: TRBV5-1
CDR3nt: TGCGCCAGCAGCCCCCATCCGGGACTAGCGGGAGCGAGCTCCTACAATGAGCAGTTCTTC
CDR3aa: CASSPHPGLAGASSYNEQFF

abundance: few
j_gene: TRBJ1-1
d_gene: -
v_gene: TRBV29-1
CDR3nt: TGCAGCGGGGACTCGAACACTGAAGCTTTCTTT
CDR3aa: CSGDSNTEAFF

abundance: many
j_gene: TRBJ1-1
d_gene: -
v_gene: TRBV5-1
CDR3nt: TGCGCCAGCAGCTTGGCTCCGGGGGTGAACACTGAAGCTTTCTTT
CDR3aa: CASSLAPGVNTEAFF

abundance: -
j_gene: TRBJ2-7
d_gene: TRBD2
v_gene: TRBV7-8
CDR3nt: TGTGCCAGCGGCGGGCTAGCGGGACCCTACGAGCAGTACTTC
CDR3aa: CASGGLAGPYEQYF

abundance: few
j_gene: TRBJ2-7
d_gene: -
v_gene: TRBV5-1
CDR3nt: TGCGCCAGCAGCTTGTATTCGGACTCGAGCTACGAGCAGTACTTC
CDR3aa: CASSLYSDSSYEQYF

abundance: few
j_gene: TRBJ1-3
d_gene: -
v_gene: TRBV9
CDR3nt: TGTGCCAGCAGCTCAGGGTCCCTTTCCCCTGGAAACACCATATATTTT
CDR3aa: CASSSGSLSPGNTIYF

abundance: -
j_gene: TRBJ2-4
d_gene: -
v_gene: TRBV6-2/TRBV6-3
CDR3nt: TGTGCCAGCAGTTACTTGGCGGGGTTCAACATTCAGTACTTC
CDR3aa: CASSYLAGFNIQYF

abundance: few
j_gene: TRBJ2-4
d_gene: -
v_gene: TRBV4-1
CDR3nt: TGCGCCAGCAGCCAAAGGGGACTAGCCAAAAACATTCAGTACTTC
CDR3aa: CASSQRGLAKNIQYF

abundance: -
j_gene: TRBJ1-1
d_gene: -
v_gene: TRBV20-1
CDR3nt: TGCAGTGCTAGAGAGGACGTTGTTGTATCGTACACTGAAGCTTTCTTT
CDR3aa: CSAREDVVVSYTEAFF

abundance: -
j_gene: TRBJ2-1
d_gene: TRBD1
v_gene: TRBV27
CDR3nt: TGTGCCAGCTCAGTTTCAGGGGGCGGAAGGGGTGAGCAGTTCTTC
CDR3aa: CASSVSGGGRGEQFF

abundance: -
j_gene: TRBJ2-7
d_gene: -
v_gene: TRBV5-1
CDR3nt: TGCGCCAGCGGCTCCGGGACGTTAACCTACGAGCAGTACTTC
CDR3aa: CASGSGTLTYEQYF

abundance: few
j_gene: TRBJ1-1
d_gene: TRBD1
v_gene: TRBV5-5
CDR3nt: TGTGCCAGCAGCCCCAGGACAGGGTGGACTGAAGCTTTCTTT
CDR3aa: CASSPRTGWTEAFF

abundance: many
j_gene: TRBJ1-3
d_gene: -
v_gene: TRBV7-9
CDR3nt: TGTGCCAGCAGCTTAGCCGTTGGGGCCTCTGGAAACACCATATATTTT
CDR3aa: CASSLAVGASGNTIYF

abundance: -
j_gene: TRBJ2-3
d_gene: -
v_gene: TRBV5-1
CDR3nt: TGCGCCAGCAGCTTGGCTCTGTCCTCAGATACGCAGTATTTT
CDR3aa: CASSLALSSDTQYF

abundance: -
j_gene: TRBJ1-5
d_gene: TRBD1
v_gene: TRBV27
CDR3nt: TGTGCCAGCAGTTTAGGCCTGGGACAGGGGATTTATCAGCCCCAGCATTTT
CDR3aa: CASSLGLGQGIYQPQHF

abundance: few
j_gene: TRBJ2-3
d_gene: -
v_gene: TRBV3-1
CDR3nt: TGTGCCAGCAGCCAGGACTTTAGTTCGGATACGCAGTATTTT
CDR3aa: CASSQDFSSDTQYF

abundance: -
j_gene: TRBJ1-2
d_gene: TRBD1
v_gene: TRBV5-1
CDR3nt: TGCGCCAGCAGCCGGGGAGGACAGGTGGGAGGCTACACCTTC
CDR3aa: CASSRGGQVGGYTF

abundance: -
j_gene: TRBJ2-2
d_gene: -
v_gene: TRBV20-1
CDR3nt: TGCAGTGCTAGAGATTATAAGAACACCGGGGAGCTGTTTTTT
CDR3aa: CSARDYKNTGELFF

abundance: -
j_gene: TRBJ1-1
d_gene: -
v_gene: TRBV20-1
CDR3nt: TGCAGTGCTAGAGAGGGGACTTATGAAGCTTTCTTT
CDR3aa: CSAREGTYEAFF

abundance: -
j_gene: TRBJ2-5
d_gene: -
v_gene: TRBV5-1
CDR3nt: TGCGCCAGCAGCGCCGGGACACTCCAAGAGACCCAGTACTTC
CDR3aa: CASSAGTLQETQYF

abundance: -
j_gene: TRBJ2-3
d_gene: -
v_gene: TRBV24-1
CDR3nt: TGTGCCACCAGTGTCATAGACAGGTCTAGCACAGATACGCAGTATTTT
CDR3aa: CATSVIDRSSTDTQYF

abundance: -
j_gene: TRBJ2-1
d_gene: -
v_gene: TRBV11-3
CDR3nt: TGTGCCAGCAGCTCTGGACGGGGAAAGTTCTTC
CDR3aa: CASSSGRGKFF

abundance: -
j_gene: TRBJ2-5
d_gene: -
v_gene: TRBV29-1
CDR3nt: TGCAGCGTTGTTTATGAGTACCAAGAGACCCAGTACTTC
CDR3aa: CSVVYEYQETQYF

abundance: -
j_gene: TRBJ2-7
d_gene: TRBD1
v_gene: TRBV7-9
CDR3nt: TGTGCCAGCAGCACGCGACAGGGGCGGATCCACGAGCAGTACTTC
CDR3aa: CASSTRQGRIHEQYF

abundance: -
j_gene: TRBJ2-1
d_gene: TRBD2
v_gene: TRBV20-1
CDR3nt: TGCAGTGCTAGAGACTCGGGAGGGGTGCGCAATGAGCAGTTCTTC
CDR3aa: CSARDSGGVRNEQFF

abundance: few
j_gene: TRBJ2-7
d_gene: TRBD2
v_gene: TRBV12-3/TRBV12-4
CDR3nt: TGTGCCAGCAGTTTCGGGAGGGAGTTGACCCACGAGCAGTACTTC
CDR3aa: CASSFGRELTHEQYF

abundance: -
j_gene: TRBJ2-7
d_gene: -
v_gene: TRBV27
CDR3nt: TGTGCCAGCAGTTTTGAGGCAGGGCTTCCCTACGAGCAGTACTTC
CDR3aa: CASSFEAGLPYEQYF

abundance: few
j_gene: TRBJ2-1
d_gene: TRBD2
v_gene: TRBV7-3
CDR3nt: TGTGCCAGCAGCTTTTGGAGCGGGAGGGCCGGTGAGCAGTTCTTC
CDR3aa: CASSFWSGRAGEQFF

abundance: -
j_gene: TRBJ2-7
d_gene: -
v_gene: TRBV6-6
CDR3nt: TGTGCCAGCAGTTACAACCAGGACTACGAGCAGTACTTC
CDR3aa: CASSYNQDYEQYF

abundance: few
j_gene: TRBJ2-7
d_gene: -
v_gene: TRBV7-3
CDR3nt: TGTGCCAGCAGGCCATACGATAACAGGGAATCCGAGCAGTACTTC
CDR3aa: CASRPYDNRESEQYF

abundance: -
j_gene: TRBJ2-5
d_gene: -
v_gene: TRBV7-7
CDR3nt: TGTGCCAGCAGCCCACAGCGGCTGGAGACCCAGTACTTC
CDR3aa: CASSPQRLETQYF

abundance: -
j_gene: TRBJ2-3
d_gene: TRBD2
v_gene: TRBV25-1
CDR3nt: TGTGTCTCGGCAAGCGGGAGTGCAGATACGCAGTATTTT
CDR3aa: CVSASGSADTQYF

abundance: -
j_gene: TRBJ2-1
d_gene: -
v_gene: TRBV5-4
CDR3nt: TGTGCCAGCTCACAAAGGGGGGGGAATGAGCAGTTCTTC
CDR3aa: CASSQRGGNEQFF

abundance: few
j_gene: TRBJ1-1
d_gene: TRBD1
v_gene: TRBV12-3/TRBV12-4
CDR3nt: TGTGCCAGCAGTTGGAGACAGGGGGCCAACACTGAAGCTTTCTTT
CDR3aa: CASSWRQGANTEAFF

abundance: -
j_gene: TRBJ1-2
d_gene: -
v_gene: TRBV27
CDR3nt: TGTGCCAGCAGTCTCTCCCTGAGGACAGGCTACACCTTC
CDR3aa: CASSLSLRTGYTF

abundance: -
j_gene: TRBJ1-1
d_gene: -
v_gene: TRBV5-1
CDR3nt: TGCGCCAGCAGCTTGGGGCAGGGATCGGCTGAAGCTTTCTTT
CDR3aa: CASSLGQGSAEAFF

abundance: few
j_gene: TRBJ1-6
d_gene: -
v_gene: TRBV9
CDR3nt: TGTGCCAGCAGCGTAGAGGGCAGCCCATACTATAATTCACCCCTCCACTTT
CDR3aa: CASSVEGSPYYNSPLHF

abundance: -
j_gene: TRBJ2-7
d_gene: -
v_gene: TRBV7-2
CDR3nt: TGTGCCAGCAGCTTCGCCGGGACTGGTGGCTACGAGCAGTACTTC
CDR3aa: CASSFAGTGGYEQYF

abundance: -
j_gene: TRBJ2-5
d_gene: -
v_gene: TRBV5-4
CDR3nt: TGTGCCAGCAGGCACCTAGCCTCGGAGACCCAGTACTTC
CDR3aa: CASRHLASETQYF

abundance: -
j_gene: TRBJ2-3
d_gene: -
v_gene: TRBV27
CDR3nt: TGTGCCAGCAGTTCAAAACCCTACCTGGGCCGGGAAATATCAGATACGCAGTATTTT
CDR3aa: CASSSKPYLGREISDTQYF

abundance: -
j_gene: TRBJ2-1
d_gene: -
v_gene: TRBV12-3/TRBV12-4
CDR3nt: TGTGCCAGAAGTTTCGGGGGATACAATGAGCAGTTCTTC
CDR3aa: CARSFGGYNEQFF

abundance: -
j_gene: TRBJ2-7
d_gene: -
v_gene: TRBV7-9
CDR3nt: TGTGCCAGCAGCTACGATTCATGGACAGTAATCTCCGAGCAGTACTTC
CDR3aa: CASSYDSWTVISEQYF

abundance: -
j_gene: TRBJ1-1
d_gene: -
v_gene: TRBV4-1
CDR3nt: TGCGCCAGCAGCCAAGTAATGAACACTGAAGCTTTCTTT
CDR3aa: CASSQVMNTEAFF

abundance: -
j_gene: TRBJ2-7
d_gene: TRBD2
v_gene: TRBV15
CDR3nt: TGTGCCACCAGCCTACTAGCGGGAGACGACGAGCAGTACTTC
CDR3aa: CATSLLAGDDEQYF

abundance: -
j_gene: TRBJ2-7
d_gene: -
v_gene: TRBV27
CDR3nt: TGTGCCAGCAGTTTATCGGGACACTCGACCTACGAGCAGTACTTC
CDR3aa: CASSLSGHSTYEQYF

abundance: few
j_gene: TRBJ2-3
d_gene: -
v_gene: TRBV5-1
CDR3nt: TGCGCCAGCAGGCCCGGGGGGCGGAACCTTCCCTTTAACACAGATACGCAGTATTTT
CDR3aa: CASRPGGRNLPFNTDTQYF

abundance: -
j_gene: TRBJ2-7
d_gene: TRBD1
v_gene: TRBV29-1
CDR3nt: TGCAGCGTTGACGGGGTCCCCGGGACAGGGGACTACGAGCAGTACTTC
CDR3aa: CSVDGVPGTGDYEQYF

abundance: -
j_gene: TRBJ1-1
d_gene: TRBD1
v_gene: TRBV6-1
CDR3nt: TGTGCCAGCAGAGCCCGGGACAGGCCGAACACTGAAGCTTTCTTT
CDR3aa: CASRARDRPNTEAFF

abundance: few
j_gene: TRBJ2-7
d_gene: -
v_gene: TRBV27
CDR3nt: TGTGCCAGCAGCCTTGCAGGGGCGTTTTACGAGCAGTACTTC
CDR3aa: CASSLAGAFYEQYF